This TCR beta chain was sequenced during a study of cytomegalovirus exposure and HLA in healthy donors. Study in general: Of all 380 or so donors who were genotyped, around 79% belonged to the Caucasian-associated ancestry cluster. The study's findings and limits: Associated with HLA alleles at 0.05 false discovery rate in a later analysis were fewer than 20,000 TCR beta sequences.

Primers for the PCR totalled 60 Vbeta and 13 Jbeta. This table comes from immunoSEQ multiplex PCR, and its TCRdb copy is limited to in-frame clones, with some not included. The sample has about 160,000 clones. With respect to this clone: Its cognate antigen is unknown.

Trimming stripped 6 bases from V and 4 bases from J, with 4 bases between. This CDR3 spans 11 amino acids. Germline CDR1 MNHEY, CDR2 SMNVEV (reference sequence). The V and J genes are TRBV27 and TRBJ1-3; no definite D call. Input material: PBMCs. The TCR sequence derives from a woman aged 55-69 years in good health and CMV-seronegative. The CDR3 sequence is CASSQGNTIYF. The DNA of the CDR3 is TGTGCCAGCAGCCAGGGAAACACCATATATTTT.